The source of this TCR beta chain is a study of T cells after yellow fever vaccination. Study-level information: Preparing low-cell-number fractions relied on SMART-Seq v4 Ultra Low Input.

A single record per CDR3 protein comes from TCRdb applying MiXCR to the 5' RACE reads. The sample holds approximately 550,000 distinct CDR3 sequences; roughly 19% are singletons and the top ten take approximately 15%. The CDR3 totals 15 residues. Germline V CDR1 and CDR2: DFQATT, SNEGSKA (reference sequence). The J segment lost 3 bases and the V segment lost 7 bases, leaving 11 bases of the junction unmatched. The sequence was collected from a man younger than 45 who received the YFV17D yellow fever vaccine. The gene calls are TRBV20-1 and TRBJ2-4; TRBD2 matches 8 bases. The specimen comprised PBMCs, sampled 15 days after the yellow fever booster vaccination. The CDR3: CSVNLAGHLKNIQYF. As DNA, the CDR3 is TGCAGTGTTAATTTAGCGGGGCACCTCAAAAACATTCAGTACTTC.